This record concerns one TCR beta chain sequence. Its binding antigen is unknown. Base qualities were left out, and no much larger clone turns up one base away. The data were produced on an Illumina NovaSeq 6000. TCRalpha and TCRbeta cDNA libraries were built by 5'RACE with constant-segment primers, adding sample barcodes and unique molecular identifiers. Trizol reagent was used to extract RNA from every sample. Library amplification was performed in two PCR steps, and a second sample barcode and Illumina TruSeq adapters were introduced in the second step. The libraries were sequenced on an Illumina NovaSeq using 2 x 150 bp paired-end reads. As for how the authors treated the data: Reads were demultiplexed and collapsed into UMI-guided consensus sequences with migec v1.2.7. Using mixcr v2.1.11, UMI consensuses were aligned to TRA and TRB V and J templates and then assembled into clonotypes. Expanded or contracted clonotypes were those called significant by both edgeR and NoisET, with noise models trained on biological replicates. For edgeR calls, the thresholds were a false discovery rate-adjusted p below 0.01 and a log2 fold-change of 1. As an exploratory analysis of dynamics, PCA with hierarchical clustering was applied to max-normalized trajectories of the 1000 most abundant clonotypes. Separately sequenced CD4+ and CD8+ repertoires were used to assign the CD4 or CD8 phenotype of responding clones. TCRdb trimmed public reads at Q25 via fastp, called clones via MiXCR and kept in-frame beta chains. A single entry per CDR3 protein holds the most common genes and DNA from its merged rows. TCRdb assigned the V and J calls; the authors' analysis was not used. The sample yields 350,000 to 400,000 distinct CDR3 sequences; approximately 15% were counted once. About 20% of the sample rests with the top ten.

The record originates from a study of T-cell memory formation after mild COVID-19 (dated by TCRdb to the early 2020s). In terms of the full investigation: Most TCR sequence clusters were specific to one of the two donors. The cohort comprised two young, previously healthy adult volunteers, one female and one male. Longitudinal TCRalpha and TCRbeta repertoire sequencing tracked T-cell clones expanding and contracting after mild COVID-19 in a couple of donors. The research as a whole found: Clones contracting from day 15 to 85 had balanced CD4/CD8 phenotypes, while a second wave expanding from day 15 to 37 was biased towards CD4+. Contracting CD4+ clones were located mainly in the CM and EM memory subsets, whereas CD8+ clones were found to be enriched in EMRA. Some responding clones were detected in pre-infection memory, suggesting pre-existing cross-reactive memory T cells joined the SARS-CoV-2 response. The study covered only a couple of mild cases, and larger cohorts including severe cases with pre-infection samples were considered necessary. SARS-CoV-2 specificity of the second-wave clones peaking on day 37 was not confirmed.

At the junction V is shortened by 4 bases and J by 1 base, with 11 bases in between. Spanning cysteine to phenylalanine, the CDR3 consists of 15 amino acids. Only CDR3 DNA remains: 45 bases, in frame from the first base. The germline V gene (reference sequence) supplies CDR1 SEHNR and CDR2 FQNEAQ. PBMCs were isolated by Ficoll-Paque density gradient centrifugation. What was sequenced was PBMCs or a T cell subset sorted from them (not recorded which). This TCR was recovered from a man aged 18-30 years who had mild COVID-19 (a few samples of this study predate the infection). The sample titles of this study are shuffled in the database, so cell type and time point are left out; the donor was told from shared clones. The chain links TRBV7-9 with TRBJ1-3; TRBD1 is a possible D gene, resting on 5 matching bases. The CDR3 is CASSSVRGSGNTIYF. The bases read TGTGCCAGCAGCTCCGTCCGGGGGTCTGGAAACACCATATATTTT.